This T cell receptor (beta chain) was sequenced for a study of identical twins (dated by TCRdb to the mid-2010s). Regarding the research as a whole: To test whether fetal clonotypes persist, the study used deep sequencing on TCR alpha and beta repertoires from monozygotic twins, unrelated adults of various ages, and cord blood. To rule out contamination, the twin experiments were replicated at different times with different library preparation protocols.

What the research found in general, with its limitations: Out-of-frame TCR alpha sharing in monozygotic twins was systematically underestimated by recombination models, whereas sharing between unrelated individuals was in agreement with the recombination models. Abundant cord blood beta clonotypes had fewer insertions, young adult naive repertoires showed a similar but weaker trend, and memory repertoires showed no such trend. Because the same donors could not be followed over many years, the conclusions relied on cross-sectional statistical analysis. Compared with coincidental sharing between unrelated individuals, an excess of low generation-probability sequences was observed among out-of-frame TCR alpha sequences shared between twins. Invariant T cells such as MAIT and iNKT could partly confound zero-insertion analyses, though diverse VJ usage argued against this for most clonotypes. Excess twin sharing in beta out-of-frame sequences was weaker because fewer shared sequences lowered the signal-to-noise ratio.

A note on this clonotype: Its antigen target is currently unknown. Per-base qualities were not stored, and no clone one base away is much larger.

Libraries were made using 5' RACE. The sequencer listed for this sample is Illumina HiSeq 2000. Template switching introduced a universal primer binding site; the final cDNA contained a unique molecular identifier, enabling accurate counting of TCR cDNA molecules. Specific primers in the conserved constant-segment region were used to synthesize first-strand cDNA for TCR alpha and beta chains. To control for contamination, each cDNA library was double barcoded with a SMART-Mk sample barcode plus Illumina barcodes. Two successive PCR steps introduced TruSeq adapter sequences along with Illumina sample barcodes. The Illumina HiSeq platform was used with custom primers to sequence TCR alpha and beta cDNA libraries. The source study handled its data this way. Raw reads were processed with MiGEC to extract unique molecular identifiers, and MiXCR was used to determine CDR3 positions. For each individual, recombination models were inferred using an EM algorithm with the repgenHMM and IGoR tools. The analysis of shared clonotypes was done with the tcR package in R, with sharing normalized by the product of cloneset sizes. To study raw recombination without the effects of thymic and clonal selection, out-of-frame nonproductive sequences were analyzed. TCRdb ran its own pipeline on the public reads, namely fastp trimming at Q25 and MiXCR clone calling, and kept in-frame beta chains. Rows with one shared CDR3 protein collapse into an entry with the most common genes and DNA. In this record, the V and J calls reflect TCRdb's handling and not the investigators' own analysis. The sample table shows under 250,000 distinct CDR3 sequences, and approximately 7.8% are seen once. The top ten clones comprise more than 5% of the sample.

Every donor was a healthy Caucasian. The twin cohort comprised three pairs of female monozygotic twins, all aged about 18 to 30 years. Positive isolation kits from Invitrogen were used to isolate CD4+ and CD8+ T cell populations. The germline V gene yields SGHVS for CDR1 and FNYEAQ for CDR2. From cysteine to phenylalanine, the CDR3 is 15 amino acids long. The sequence is cut down to CDR3 DNA, 45 bases in frame from base 1. Germline trimming: 4 bases from V, 4 bases from J; junction bases outside gene matches: 9. This sample also belongs to another study, concerning yellow fever vaccine responses in identical twins. In that second paper, the authors write: According to the authors, the vaccine-induced T cell response in identical twins seemed to be partly convergent and partly specific to each individual. In identical twins, the study followed T cell clones that responded to the vaccine with precision.

The material sequenced was CD8+ T cells sorted from blood. The sequence was collected from a young woman in good health. The sequence joins TRBV7-6 to TRBJ1-1; 7 central bases correspond to TRBD1. Here is the DNA: TGTGCCAGCAGCTCTCGAACAGGGGTCGGCACTGAAGCTTTCTTT. Its amino acids are CASSSRTGVGTEAFF.